The next 3 T cell receptor beta chains were all read from a single sample in a study of PD-1 blockade in classical Hodgkin lymphoma. Time point: cycle 4 day 1 (C4D1), after less than 7 weeks of nivolumab. All the patients suffered relapse after autologous stem cell transplantation, and brentuximab vedotin exposure differed. Some clones are missing from TCRdb's copy, which holds only in-frame ones; the method was immunoSEQ multiplex PCR. Among about 38,000 clones listed, 77% were seen once. Material: peripheral blood mononuclear cells (PBMCs), obtained before the fourth cycle of nivolumab. These receptors all come from a human donor with classical Hodgkin lymphoma.

In its sample, this clone was seen a few times. This sequence joins TRBV2 and TRBJ2-3; TRBD1 aligns across 8 bases. CDR3 length: 14 amino acids. The trim removed 7 bases at V and 3 bases at J, leaving 6 bases unmatched. Germline-derived CDR1 and CDR2 are SNHLY and FYNNEI. In DNA, the CDR3 is TGTGCCAGCACACGAGACAGGGGAACAGATACGCAGTATTTT. Translating gives CASTRDRGTDTQYF.

As for this clone: A read error may account for a junction end that differs from germline. V is TRBV7-7 and J is TRBJ2-2; D gene uncertain. Looked up from germline, CDR1 is SSHAT and CDR2 is FNYEAQ (reference sequence). This CDR3 contains 15 residues. The CDR3 bases are TGTGCTAGCAGCTTCGGTCCAGGGAACACCGGGGAGCTGTTTTTT. It specifies CASSFGPGNTGELFF.

This chain joins TRBV5-1 and TRBJ2-3, with D maybe TRBD1 (5 bases). CDR1 and CDR2 (germline): SGHRS, YFSETQ. The CDR3 has 14 amino acids. V lost 4 bases and J lost 3, with 12 bases in between. The CDR3 reads CASSNPGLTDTQYF. Written as DNA, the CDR3 is TGCGCCAGCAGCAACCCAGGGTTGACAGATACGCAGTATTTT.